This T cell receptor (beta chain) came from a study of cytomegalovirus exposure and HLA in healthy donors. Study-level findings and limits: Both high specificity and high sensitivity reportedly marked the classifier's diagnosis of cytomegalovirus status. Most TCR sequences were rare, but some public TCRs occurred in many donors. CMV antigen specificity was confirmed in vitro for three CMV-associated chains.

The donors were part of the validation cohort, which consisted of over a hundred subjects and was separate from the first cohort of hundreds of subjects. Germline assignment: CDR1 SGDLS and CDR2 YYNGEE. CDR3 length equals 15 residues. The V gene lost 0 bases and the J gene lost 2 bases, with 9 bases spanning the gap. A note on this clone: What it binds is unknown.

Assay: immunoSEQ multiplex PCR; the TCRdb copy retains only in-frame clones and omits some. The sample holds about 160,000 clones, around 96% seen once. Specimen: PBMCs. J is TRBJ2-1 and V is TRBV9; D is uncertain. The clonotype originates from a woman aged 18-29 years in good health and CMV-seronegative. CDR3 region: CASSVGRGTYNEQFF. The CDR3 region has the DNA TGTGCCAGCAGCGTAGGTAGAGGAACCTACAATGAGCAGTTCTTC.